This TCR beta chain is drawn from a study of neurological immune-mediated disorders (dated by TCRdb to about 2019). In terms of the full investigation: Peripheral blood TCR-beta repertoires from HTLV-I-associated myelopathy (HAM/TSP) patients, multiple sclerosis patients and healthy controls were compared by UMI-based sequencing. The 90 to 110 TCR-beta libraries covered PBMC samples along with longitudinal samples, technical triplicates, and paired sorted CD4+ and CD8+ T-cell subsets. The cohort comprised roughly 70 subjects: around 15 HAM/TSP patients, some 34 multiple sclerosis patients and around 20 healthy controls.

cDNA was synthesized by template-switch 5'RACE using a primer carrying a 10-nucleotide random unique molecular identifier by which each TCR transcript was tagged. Over 200 million TCR-beta sequences, covering 15-18 subjects, were produced in each sequencing run. The RNeasy kit was used for extraction of total RNA. The KAPA Real-time Library Amplification kit was used to amplify TCR-beta VDJ regions with primers targeting the TCR constant region and the 5'RACE anchor. A first PCR added sample indexes and Illumina adaptors, after which a second PCR increased the library yield. After Ampure bead purification, the TCR product of roughly 650 bp was size-selected on a 2% E-gel SizeSelection system. Before pooling, libraries had their quality checked on a Bioanalyzer, their concentration measured with Qubit, and their quantity determined with the Kapa Library Quantification kit. Paired-end 2 x 150 bp sequencing of the libraries was performed on an Illumina HiSeq 2500. To increase sequence diversity, roughly 23-30% phiX was spiked into each library pool. The authors' pipeline ran thus. Quality-filtered reads were processed with the UMI-based MiGEC pipeline, which removed over 80% of raw TCR sequences during error correction. IMGT germline references were used for aligning VDJ genes, and each clonotype was defined as a unique CDR3 amino acid sequence together with its V-J genes. Clonal expansion, Shannon diversity and CDR3 relatedness (CalcPairwiseDistances, ClusterSamples) were evaluated with VDJtools, and phylogenetic trees were built with CLCbio workbench. A clone was classed as expanded if it had 8 or more unique UMIs, a cutoff based on coefficient-of-variation modelling across technical triplicates. TCRdb reran the public reads through fastp at Q25 and MiXCR, keeping productive beta chains. For every CDR3 protein sequence, its rows merge into one entry that carries the most common genes and DNA. The V and J calls were determined by TCRdb, not by the authors. The sample table records approximately 16,000 distinct CDR3 sequences; roughly 20% of these occur just once. The ten largest clones capture 23% of the sample.

This clonotype appeared many times. It lacks a known antigen. No per-base quality is available; no much larger clone lies one base away. Looking up the germline V gene (reference sequence) yields CDR1 DFQATT and CDR2 SNEGSKA. The cysteine opens and the phenylalanine closes a CDR3 of 13 amino acids. CDR3 DNA is the only sequence kept; it has 39 bases, read in frame from the first base. General findings and caveats noted by the study authors: No identical CDR3 amino acid sequences were found to be shared among expanded clones across subjects, suggesting that TCR-beta repertoires were private in all groups. TCR clonal expansion was highest in HAM/TSP patients and lowest in MS patients, with MS patients falling below even healthy controls.

The healthy controls were volunteers from blood banks in Maryland, USA. Unsorted PBMC libraries were generated from 2 million PBMCs stored in RNAlater at -80 °C until RNA extraction. Peripheral blood underwent Ficoll-Hypaque density gradient centrifugation to isolate PBMCs, which were then cryopreserved in liquid nitrogen. The receptor was derived from a man between 50 and 59 years old in good health. In this chain, TRBV20-1 is recombined with TRBJ2-1; 9 central bases correspond to TRBD2. The source material was PBMCs. The CDR3 has the sequence CSRSGSPHNEQFF. The nucleotide sequence is given as TGCAGCCGTAGCGGGAGCCCCCACAATGAGCAGTTCTTC.